These 21 T cell receptor beta chains came from one sample sequenced in a study of blood T cell repertoires in COVID-19. Sequencing used immunoSEQ multiplex PCR; TCRdb keeps in-frame clones, though not all of them. This table has around 220,000 clones, 80% to 85% appearing once. The sequenced material came from peripheral blood. The receptor set was obtained from a man aged 25 to 45 with active or convalescent COVID-19.

The chain uses TRBV6-5 and TRBJ1-2; D gene unclear. Trimming pared 8 bases from V and 3 bases from J, leaving 10 bases between. The length of the CDR3 is 12 residues. Germline lookup yields CDR1 MNHEY and CDR2 SVGAGI. CDR3 nucleotide sequence: TGTGCCAGCGCGAGGGTAGACTATGGCTACACCTTC. Amino acid sequence: CASARVDYGYTF.

This chain connects TRBV3-1 (or the pseudogene TRBV3-2) to TRBJ2-7; tentatively, D is TRBD2 (6 bases). This CDR3 comprises 14 residues. CDR1 is LGHDT, CDR2 YNNKEL, per germline (reference sequence). V gave up 6 bases and J gave up 2 bases, with 14 bases separating them. The CDR3, as DNA: TGTGCCAGCAGAAGGAGTGGGGGGACCTACGAGCAGTACTTC. This encodes CASRRSGGTYEQYF.

V and J are TRBV13 and TRBJ2-7; 9 nucleotides align to TRBD1. Germline V gives CDR1 PRHDT, CDR2 FYEKMQ (reference sequence). The CDR3 extends over 14 amino acids. V trimming: 5 bases; J trimming: 3 bases; junction bases outside the gene matches: 5. The CDR3 nucleotides read TGTGCCAGCAGCCTGGGACAGGGCTTCTACGAGCAGTACTTC. Amino acids: CASSLGQGFYEQYF.

The chain joins TRBV5-1 to TRBJ2-7; D might be TRBD1 (6 bases). The CDR3 spans 17 residues. Trimming stripped 2 bases from V and 5 bases from J, with 23 bases between. CDR1 is SGHRS, CDR2 YFSETQ, per germline. As DNA, the CDR3 is TGCGCCAGCAGCTTCGAACCGGGACACCCATTCAGCGACGAGCAGTACTTC. Its protein product is CASSFEPGHPFSDEQYF.

This sequence joins TRBV28 and TRBJ2-3; TRBD2 aligns across 13 bases. The germline gives CDR1 MDHEN, CDR2 SYDVKM. Trimming at V came to 5 bases and at J to 3 bases, leaving 5 bases not matched to a gene. This CDR3 has 16 amino acids. The CDR3 spells CASSEPGLAGTDTQYF. The CDR3 DNA sequence: TGTGCCAGCAGTGAACCGGGACTAGCGGGAACAGATACGCAGTATTTT.

This chain uses TRBV19 with TRBJ1-1; perhaps TRBD1 as D (5 bases). The CDR3 is 13 residues long. Trimming took off 4 bases at V and 10 bases at J, with 16 bases between the two ends. The germline gives CDR1 LNHDA, CDR2 SQIVND (reference sequence). CDR3 nucleotides: TGTGCCAGTAGTACCCAACCCGGGACTACAGCTTTCTTT. Protein sequence: CASSTQPGTTAFF.

The chain is built from TRBV9 and TRBJ2-5, with D perhaps matching TRBD2 (6 bases). The CDR3 runs 18 residues. The germline CDR1 and CDR2 sequences are SGDLS and YYNGEE. Trimming stripped 4 bases from V and 1 base from J, with 23 bases between. The CDR3 DNA reads TGTGCCAGCAGCCTTAGACGGGCCATAGCGGCGGCCCAAGAGACCCAGTACTTC. Translating gives CASSLRRAIAAAQETQYF. Full variable domain (rest looked up from reference TRBV9 and TRBJ2-5): DSGVTQTPKHLITATGQRVTLRCSPRSGDLSVYWYQQSLDQGLQFLIQYYNGEERAKGNILERFSAQQFPDLHSELNLSSLELGDSALYFCASSLRRAIAAAQETQYFGPGTRLLVL.

V is TRBV24-1 and J is TRBJ2-3; 8 bases are shared with TRBD1. The CDR3 spans 16 residues. V shed 4 bases, J shed 3 bases, and the junction held 8 bases outside the gene matches. The germline CDR1 and CDR2 sequences are KGHDR and SFDVKD. The CDR3 DNA is TGTGCCACCAGTGACTCTGGACAGGGTTCTACAGATACGCAGTATTTT. Its translation is CATSDSGQGSTDTQYF.

This chain joins TRBV19 and TRBJ2-1; 7 nucleotides agree with TRBD2. The CDR3 has 15 residues. The germline gives CDR1 LNHDA, CDR2 SQIVND (reference sequence). The V segment lost 3 bases and the J segment 2 bases; nucleotides outside the gene matches: 4. The CDR3 DNA reads as TGTGCCAGTAGTATCGGTACTAGCGCCTACAATGAGCAGTTCTTC. This sequence encodes CASSIGTSAYNEQFF.

The rearrangement joins TRBV29-1 to TRBJ2-7; D is perhaps TRBD2 (5 bases). Germline V gene data show CDR1 as SQVTM and CDR2 as ANQGSEA. The CDR3 extends over 12 amino acids. The germline V and J ends were trimmed by 5 bases and 3 bases, with 11 bases remaining between them. The CDR3 nucleotides are TGCAGCGTTCGAGGTGGGAGCTACGAGCAGTACTTC. Its translation: CSVRGGSYEQYF.

V usage is TRBV7-9 and J usage is TRBJ1-6; 8 bases fit TRBD1. The CDR3 loop spans 17 amino acids. J gave up 7 bases and V 4 bases, and 12 bases lay outside the gene matches. Germline V gives CDR1 SEHNR, CDR2 FQNEAQ (reference sequence). The DNA for the CDR3 is TGTGCCAGCAGCTCGGCAGGGGGCCCCGGACGGAATTCACCCCTCCACTTT. Translation: CASSSAGGPGRNSPLHF.

This clone was observed a few times. This chain joins TRBV10-2 and TRBJ1-1; 9 bases agree with TRBD1. Trimming took 8 bases from V and 4 from J; bases not matched to a gene: 11. The CDR3 extends over 15 amino acids. Germline assignment: CDR1 WSHSY and CDR2 SAAADI. The CDR3 DNA is TGCGCCAGCTCGTTTCCGGGACAGGGTTTCACTGAAGCTTTCTTT. Translation: CASSFPGQGFTEAFF.

The chain has TRBV11-2 and TRBJ2-5; the match to TRBD2 covers 11 bases. This CDR3 contains 18 residues. CDR1 and CDR2 from the germline V gene are SGHAT and FQNNGV. V was pared by 5 bases and J by 5 bases, with 16 bases of the junction left unmatched. CDR3 DNA: TGTGCCAGCAGCACGCGACTAGCGGGATTAAAAAGGGGGGAGACCCAGTACTTC. Translation: CASSTRLAGLKRGETQYF.

This clone was recorded a few times. The V and J genes are TRBV7-7 and TRBJ2-1; 13 bases are shared with TRBD2. This CDR3 has 15 amino acids. Germline V gives CDR1 SSHAT, CDR2 FNYEAQ (reference sequence). V trimming: 5 bases; J trimming: 12 bases; junction bases outside the gene matches: 10. CDR3 sequence: CASSPGLAGAPGQFF. CDR3 DNA sequence: TGTGCCAGCAGCCCTGGACTAGCGGGGGCGCCCGGGCAGTTCTTC.

The chain employs TRBV19 and TRBJ1-1; TRBD1 agrees at 7 bases. There are 13 residues in the CDR3. Trimming removed 5 bases from V and 8 bases from J; junction bases left unmatched: 8. Germline lookup yields CDR1 LNHDA and CDR2 SQIVND (reference sequence). The CDR3 spells CASSDPGGGEAFF. For the CDR3, the DNA is TGTGCCAGTAGTGATCCAGGGGGAGGAGAAGCTTTCTTT. The variable domain in full, with the rest retrieved from reference TRBV19 and TRBJ1-1, is DGGITQSPKYLFRKEGQNVTLSCEQNLNHDAMYWYRQDPGQGLRLIYYSQIVNDFQKGDIAEGYSVSREKKESFPLTVTSAQKNPTAFYLCASSDPGGGEAFFGQGTRLTVV.

This sequence joins TRBV7-8 and TRBJ1-2; 7 bases are shared with TRBD1. V trimming: 0 bases; J trimming: 8 bases; junction bases outside the gene matches: 3. Germline loops: CDR1 SGHVS, CDR2 FQNEAQ. The CDR3 loop spans 13 amino acids. The CDR3 region has the DNA TGTGCCAGCAGCTTAGCAGGGGGCGCGGGCTACACCTTC. It is translated as CASSLAGGAGYTF. Full variable domain (rest looked up from reference TRBV7-8 and TRBJ1-2): GAGVSQSPRYKVAKRGQDVALRCDPISGHVSLFWYQQALGQGPEFLTYFQNEAQLDKSGLPSDRFFAERPEGSVSTLKIQRTQQEDSAVYLCASSLAGGAGYTFGSGTRLTVV.

The chain has TRBV5-8 and TRBJ1-2; D gene unclear. This CDR3 is 16 amino acids long. Germline V lookup: CDR1 SGHTS, CDR2 YDEGEE. Between the trimmed V and J ends, which lost 4 bases and 4 bases, there was a span of 20 bases. The CDR3 is CASSRGGLPPVYGYTF. CDR3 nucleotides: TGTGCCAGCAGCCGAGGAGGTCTTCCCCCGGTCTATGGCTACACCTTC.

This chain joins TRBV30 and TRBJ2-7; tentatively, D is TRBD1 (6 bases). CDR1 is GTSNPN, CDR2 SVGIG, per germline (reference sequence). This CDR3 comprises 14 residues. The V end was cut by 5 bases, the J end by 2 bases, with 16 bases between. The chain's CDR3 is CAWGRGRGPYEQYF. The CDR3 nucleotides are TGTGCCTGGGGCCGCGGCAGGGGTCCCTACGAGCAGTACTTC.

There are a few counts of this clone. The CDR3 nucleotides read TGTGCCACCGGGACAGCCACCCGGAACACCATATATTTT. It encodes CATGTATRNTIYF. The chain joins TRBV10-3 to TRBJ1-3, with TRBD1 matching 7 bases. The germline CDR1 and CDR2 sequences are ENHRY and SYGVKD. J was trimmed by 7 bases and V by 10 bases; bases with no gene match: 10. The CDR3 is made up of 13 amino acids.

This clone was counted a single time. The chain employs TRBV10-1 and TRBJ1-1; TRBD1 matches 7 bases. The CDR3 is 15 residues long. The germline V gene encodes CDR1 WNHNN and CDR2 SYGVQD (reference sequence). With 6 bases clipped from V and 3 bases from J, the junction kept 10 bases outside the gene matches. The chain's CDR3 is CASRERQGRDTEAFF. The CDR3, as DNA: TGCGCCAGCAGGGAACGACAGGGAAGAGACACTGAAGCTTTCTTT.

The chain couples TRBV29-1 to TRBJ2-1; 7 nucleotides align to TRBD2. J gave up 6 bases and V 7 bases, and 12 bases lay outside the gene matches. This CDR3 comprises 14 residues. Germline values: CDR1 SQVTM, CDR2 ANQGSEA. Here the CDR3 reads CSDLPAGSVNEQFF. The CDR3 DNA reads TGCAGCGACCTTCCAGCGGGATCGGTCAATGAGCAGTTCTTC.